A selection of T cell receptor beta chains follows, all from one sample in a study of T cell responses to AZD1222 COVID-19 vaccine. TCRdb's copy holds only in-frame clones and misses some; the assay was immunoSEQ multiplex PCR. The sample lists about 78,000 clones; 75% to 95% were seen once. This specimen was peripheral blood, taken 28 days after the second AZD1222 dose. These receptors all come from an adult who received the AZD1222 COVID-19 vaccine. CDR3s include the opening cysteine and the closing phenylalanine or tryptophan. Each record gives: D gene, clone size, J gene, V gene, CDR3 DNA, CDR3 protein. A D gene is named only where the DNA matches it firmly. Only part of the rows carry a size: once, few, many, or a class if the clone is expanded.

TRBD2 . TRBJ2-5 TRBV10-3 TGTGCCGCGGGAGCGGCAGAAGAGACCCAGTACTTC CAAGAAEETQYF
TRBD1 . TRBJ1-1 TRBV11-1 TGTGCCAGCAGCTTATACAGGGGGACCACTGAAGCTTTCTTT CASSLYRGTTEAFF
TRBD1 . TRBJ2-1 TRBV27 TGTGCCAGCAGTTTATCTAGGACAGGGATAAATGAGCAGTTCTTC CASSLSRTGINEQFF
TRBD2 . TRBJ2-1 TRBV7-2 TGTGCCAGCAGCTTAGGTTTCGGGGGAGGGTCCATCAATGAGCAGTTCTTC CASSLGFGGGSINEQFF
TRBD1 once TRBJ1-3 TRBV28 TGTGCCAGCAGTCCTCACCGGGACAGCGGAAACACCATATATTTT CASSPHRDSGNTIYF
. . TRBJ2-3 TRBV5-5 TGTGCCAGCAGCCCTCCACAGGGAGATACGCAGTATTTT CASSPPQGDTQYF
TRBD1 . TRBJ2-3 TRBV5-5 TGTGCCAGCAGCTTGGCCCCCCTACGACAGGGAGGCACAGATACGCAGTATTTT CASSLAPLRQGGTDTQYF
. . TRBJ2-3 TRBV12-3/TRBV12-4 TGTGCCAGCAGTTTGTCCGCAGATACGCAGTATTTT CASSLSADTQYF
. . TRBJ1-1 TRBV3-1/TRBV3-2 TGTGCCAGCAGCCAAGTCCCCCGCTTAGGGGCGACCACTGAAGCTTTCTTT CASSQVPRLGATTEAFF
. . TRBJ1-5 TRBV12-2 TGTGCAAGTCGCTTAGGGGTCGGGCAGGGTCAAAATCAGCCCCAGCATTTT CASRLGVGQGQNQPQHF
. . TRBJ1-4 TRBV24-1 TGTGCCACCAGTGATTTCGGGTGGTTGGACGAAAAACTGTTTTTT CATSDFGWLDEKLFF
TRBD1 few TRBJ1-3 TRBV19 TGTGCCAGTAGTGACAGGGGGCACCTGTCGGGAAACACCATATATTTT CASSDRGHLSGNTIYF
. . TRBJ2-1 TRBV2 TGTGCCAGCATAAGGACCATTAGTTACAATGAGCAGTTCTTC CASIRTISYNEQFF
. . TRBJ2-2 TRBV11-3 TGTGCCAGCAGCGCTCAGGGCCTTTATCCCGGGGAGCTGTTTTTT CASSAQGLYPGELFF
. . TRBJ2-7 TRBV10-3 TGTGCCATCAGTGAGTCGGCCTACGAGCAGTACTTC CAISESAYEQYF
TRBD2 . TRBJ2-7 TRBV25-1 TGTGCCAGCAGTGACATCAGCGGGAGGGCCCCCTTTGGCGAGCAGTACTTC CASSDISGRAPFGEQYF
TRBD1 once TRBJ1-5 TRBV4-2 TGTGCCAGCAGCCCAGGGACAGAAAGTACCCAGCCCCAGCATTTT CASSPGTESTQPQHF
. . TRBJ1-4 TRBV7-9 TGTGCCAGCAGCTTATCTGATTTCTGGGGCCGACCAACTAATGAAAAACTGTTTTTT CASSLSDFWGRPTNEKLFF
. . TRBJ1-1 TRBV6-2/TRBV6-3 TGTGCCAGCAGTTCCGAGACGGCCGTGAACACTGAAGCTTTCTTT CASSSETAVNTEAFF
. once TRBJ2-7 TRBV9 TGTGCCAGCAGCGTAGGTAACTTCGCCTCCTACGAGCAGTACTTC CASSVGNFASYEQYF
TRBD2 . TRBJ2-3 TRBV19 TGTGCCAGTAGTAAAACTAGCGGGGTGACAGATACGCAGTATTTT CASSKTSGVTDTQYF
. . TRBJ1-1 TRBV3-1/TRBV3-2 TGTGCCAGCAGCCAGGCTCTGGACACTGAAGCTTTCTTT CASSQALDTEAFF
TRBD1 once TRBJ1-6 TRBV6-5 TGTGCCAGCAGTTACGGACAGGCGCTGAATTCACCCCTCCACTTT CASSYGQALNSPLHF
TRBD2 . TRBJ2-1 TRBV6-6 TGTGCCAGCATTGACGGGGGGAGCTCCTACAATGAGCAGTTCTTC CASIDGGSSYNEQFF